This is a list of T cell receptor beta chains from one sample in a study of beta chain features in type 1 diabetes. Produced via immunoSEQ multiplex PCR; TCRdb's table is partial and in-frame only. The repertoire holds approximately 360,000 clones, roughly 12% seen once, with 0.0095% to 0.011% in the top ten. Source material: naive CD4+ T cells from blood. The receptors stem from a woman aged 18 to 35 with type 1 diabetes. Both conserved end residues are part of each CDR3. D genes are given only for firm matches. Size tells how often a clone was seen (once, few, many) or the class of an expanded clone, and some rows leave it out.

CDR3 DNA,CDR3 protein,D gene,clone size,V gene,J gene
TGCGCCAGCAGCCCCCCTGGCGGAGCTGATCACGAGCAGTACTTC,CASSPPGGADHEQYF,.,few,TRBV5-1,TRBJ2-7
TGCGCCAGCAGCGCATCGACAGGGTTTACCTACGAGCAGTACTTC,CASSASTGFTYEQYF,TRBD1,few,TRBV5-1,TRBJ2-7
TGTGCCAGCAGCCTGGAGGGGAGTGGGGCCAACGTCCTGACTTTC,CASSLEGSGANVLTF,.,.,TRBV9,TRBJ2-6
TGTGCCAGCAGCGTAGGGAGACTAGCGGACCAAGAGACCCAGTACTTC,CASSVGRLADQETQYF,TRBD2,few,TRBV9,TRBJ2-5
TGCGCCAGCAGCACAGGGGCCTACGAGCAGTACTTC,CASSTGAYEQYF,TRBD1,few,TRBV5-1,TRBJ2-7
TGCAGCGTAGAACAGGGGAACTATGGCTACACCTTC,CSVEQGNYGYTF,TRBD1,few,TRBV29-1,TRBJ1-2
TGTGCCAGCAGTTTAGACAGAGATGCTTTCTTT,CASSLDRDAFF,.,.,TRBV5-6,TRBJ1-1
TGTGCCAGCAGCTTAGCCCGCGGACAGAATGGCTACACCTTC,CASSLARGQNGYTF,.,.,TRBV7-2,TRBJ1-2
TGTGCCAGCAGCTTATCACAGTTATACAATCAGCCCCAGCATTTT,CASSLSQLYNQPQHF,.,.,TRBV7-2,TRBJ1-5
TGTGCCTGGAACCCGGGACAAAGCGTAGCCGGGGAGCTGTTTTTT,CAWNPGQSVAGELFF,.,.,TRBV30,TRBJ2-2
TGTGCCAGCAGCCTCGGACAGGGAGAGACCCAGTACTTC,CASSLGQGETQYF,TRBD1,few,TRBV28,TRBJ2-5
TGCGCCAGCAGCCAAGATTGGGGCCAGCCCCAGCATTTT,CASSQDWGQPQHF,.,few,TRBV4-3,TRBJ1-5
TGTGCCAGCAGCCACCCGGGACTAGACTACGAGCAGTACTTC,CASSHPGLDYEQYF,TRBD2,.,TRBV7-9,TRBJ2-7
TGTGCCACTTCAGGTTGGGTAGCCAAAAACATTCAGTACTTC,CATSGWVAKNIQYF,.,few,TRBV15,TRBJ2-4
TGTGCCTGGAGTGTCGGACAGGGCGGCGGCTACACCTTC,CAWSVGQGGGYTF,TRBD1,.,TRBV30,TRBJ1-2
TGTGCCAGCTTACTCCTCGGGGGAGAGACCCAGTACTTC,CASLLLGGETQYF,.,.,TRBV18,TRBJ2-5
TGTGCCAGCAGCTTATCAGGGGGACGCACTGAAGCTTTCTTT,CASSLSGGRTEAFF,TRBD1,.,TRBV7-3,TRBJ1-1
TGTGCCAGCTCATCCAGCGGGTACTCCTACGAGCAGTACTTC,CASSSSGYSYEQYF,.,.,TRBV18,TRBJ2-7
TGTGCCAGCAGAGGTGTCGGAGGGCACACTGAAGCTTTCTTT,CASRGVGGHTEAFF,.,.,TRBV6-6,TRBJ1-1
TGTGCCAGCAGCCTAGGTCAGGCCGCCTACGAGCAGTACTTC,CASSLGQAAYEQYF,.,.,TRBV7-2,TRBJ2-7
TGTGCCAGCAGTGGGGTAGGGACAGGGACGTTCGAGCAGTACTTC,CASSGVGTGTFEQYF,TRBD1,few,TRBV28,TRBJ2-7
TGTGCCAGCAGCGTAGATTCGGGGGCAGATACGCAGTATTTT,CASSVDSGADTQYF,.,few,TRBV9,TRBJ2-3
TGCGCCAGCAGCCCGGGCTCTGGAAACACCATATATTTT,CASSPGSGNTIYF,.,.,TRBV5-1,TRBJ1-3
TGTGCCAGCAGCAAAGTGGAGGGAGGGCCCACAGATACGCAGTATTTT,CASSKVEGGPTDTQYF,.,.,TRBV21-1,TRBJ2-3
TGTGCCAGCAGCCTAGGGGGGACAGTTGATTCACCCCTCCACTTT,CASSLGGTVDSPLHF,TRBD1,.,TRBV5-4,TRBJ1-6
TGTGCCATCAGTGGGCCGGGACTAGCGGAACAAGAGACCCAGTACTTC,CAISGPGLAEQETQYF,TRBD2,.,TRBV10-3,TRBJ2-5
TGTGCCAGCAGTTACTCATCTGCGGGAGGGCCCCATGAGCAGTTCTTC,CASSYSSAGGPHEQFF,TRBD2,few,TRBV6-6,TRBJ2-1
TGTGCCAGCGTCCTAGCGGAAATGACAGATACGCAGTATTTT,CASVLAEMTDTQYF,TRBD2,.,TRBV2,TRBJ2-3
TGTGCCAGCAGTGTCGCGCTTTTCGAGACCCAGTACTTC,CASSVALFETQYF,.,few,TRBV25-1,TRBJ2-5
TGCGCCAGCAGCCAAGACATTAGCGTCACTCGGGCCAAAAACATTCAGTACTTC,CASSQDISVTRAKNIQYF,.,.,TRBV4-3,TRBJ2-4
TGTGCCTCGAAGTCCGGCGGGAGTGGAAACATTCAGTACTTC,CASKSGGSGNIQYF,TRBD2,.,TRBV15,TRBJ2-4
TGTGCCAGCAGCTTGGTCTGGGGGAGGCAAGAGACCCAGTACTTC,CASSLVWGRQETQYF,.,few,TRBV5-6,TRBJ2-5
TGCGCCAGCAGCCAAGAGAGGCGGGCTCTCTACGAGCAGTACTTC,CASSQERRALYEQYF,.,.,TRBV4-3,TRBJ2-7
TGTGCCAGCAGTGACCCGGGACAGGAGCCTTCCTACGAGCAGTACTTC,CASSDPGQEPSYEQYF,TRBD1,few,TRBV2,TRBJ2-7
TGTGCCAGCAGTAAACCGGGGTTAGCGGGAGCTCATGAGCAGTTCTTC,CASSKPGLAGAHEQFF,TRBD2,few,TRBV25-1,TRBJ2-1
TGTGCCAGCACCGAGCGGGGGGGTTTAGGCGATGAGCAGTTCTTC,CASTERGGLGDEQFF,TRBD2,few,TRBV28,TRBJ2-1
TGTGCCAGCAGCGTCCATGATTCACCCCTCCACTTT,CASSVHDSPLHF,.,.,TRBV9,TRBJ1-6
TGTGCCAGCAGCGCGGTACGGGATGAGCAGTACTTC,CASSAVRDEQYF,.,.,TRBV7-2,TRBJ2-7
TGCGCCAGCAGCATCGGACAGGGAAGCACAGATACGCAGTATTTT,CASSIGQGSTDTQYF,TRBD1,few,TRBV5-1,TRBJ2-3
TGTGCCATCAGTGAGTCGTTGACAAGTTACAATGAGCAGTTCTTC,CAISESLTSYNEQFF,.,.,TRBV10-3,TRBJ2-1
TGTGCCAGCAGCCCTCGGGTGGCTAGCTCCTACAATGAGCAGTTCTTC,CASSPRVASSYNEQFF,.,few,TRBV9,TRBJ2-1
TGCGCCAGCAGCTTGGCAGGGAATGGCTACACCTTC,CASSLAGNGYTF,.,few,TRBV5-1,TRBJ1-2
TGCAGCGTTGAATTAGGGGACTCCGACCAGCAGTTCTTC,CSVELGDSDQQFF,.,.,TRBV29-1,TRBJ2-1
TGTGCCATCAATGACGGACAGGCTGGTACAGATACGCAGTATTTT,CAINDGQAGTDTQYF,TRBD1,.,TRBV10-3,TRBJ2-3
TGTGCCAGCAGCCGCCGGACTAGCGGGGATGATACGCAGTATTTT,CASSRRTSGDDTQYF,TRBD2,.,TRBV7-2,TRBJ2-3
TGTGCCAGTAGTATGGTCAGAGTGCGGACTGAAGCTTTCTTT,CASSMVRVRTEAFF,.,.,TRBV19,TRBJ1-1
TGTGCTAGTGGCCTGCGGGGGAATGAGCAGTTCTTC,CASGLRGNEQFF,TRBD2,.,TRBV12-5,TRBJ2-1
TGTGCCAGCAGTAGAGCGGGCACGGGGGGGCAGTATTTT,CASSRAGTGGQYF,TRBD2,few,TRBV7-8,TRBJ2-3